The TCR beta chain under discussion was sequenced for a study of cytomegalovirus exposure and HLA in healthy donors. Study outcomes and limitations: Altogether, 150 to 200 TCR beta chains were recorded as cytomegalovirus-associated.

This CDR3 has 11 amino acids. The ends lost 7 bases at V and 6 bases at J; junction bases unmatched: 5. Germline V gene data show CDR1 as SQVTM and CDR2 as ANQGSEA. On this clone itself: Its matching antigen is unknown.

13 Jbeta primers and 60 Vbeta primers were used for the PCR. The table came from immunoSEQ multiplex PCR; TCRdb's copy has only in-frame clones and leaves some out. The profile covers about 99,000 clones, with 10% appearing a single time and more than 5% taken by the ten largest. The TCR comes from a man aged 35-49 years in good health and CMV-seropositive. V usage is TRBV29-1 and J usage is TRBJ1-2, with 7 bases matching TRBD1. The sample consisted of PBMCs. CDR3 bases: TGCAGCGCAACAGGGGACAATGGCTACACCTTC. Amino acid sequence: CSATGDNGYTF.